This is a list of T cell receptor beta chains from one sample in a study of breast tumors, draining lymph nodes, adjacent tissues. TCRdb re-called the multiplex PCR reads with MiXCR, one entry per CDR3 protein. Of 20,000 or so distinct CDR3 sequences in the sample, over 40% were seen once. The sample taken for sequencing was breast tumor tissue. These receptors were obtained from a female donor with breast cancer. Some clones in this sample may be carry-over from other donors' samples. The conserved cysteine and the conserved F or W are not part of the CDR3 here.

CDR3 length	V gene	J gene	CDR3 protein
11	TRBV2	TRBJ2-7	ASRTSGAYEQY
11	TRBV19	TRBJ1-5	ASRGTADQLQH
12	TRBV24-1	TRBJ2-7	ATSDPGRSYEQY
9	TRBV12-3/TRBV12-4	TRBJ2-1	ASSFSNEQF
10	TRBV20-1	TRBJ1-2	SASEGFYGYT
9	TRBV20-1	TRBJ1-6	SAGDITSLH
12	TRBV15	TRBJ1-2	ATSRDLQGGGYT
16	TRBV20-1	TRBJ1-6	SARTPWTLVDNNSPLH
12	TRBV7-9	TRBJ1-2	ASSPDDRAYGYT
11	TRBV5-6	TRBJ2-7	ASSFSGRYEQY
10	TRBV20-1	TRBJ2-7	SASLGAYEQY
12	TRBV5-1	TRBJ2-7	ASSSRGGSYEQY
13	TRBV4-2	TRBJ1-3	ASSQDKSSGNTIY
10	TRBV6-6	TRBJ1-2	ASSRRDPGYT
12	TRBV9	TRBJ2-3	ASTPGWGGETQY
12	TRBV15	TRBJ2-3	ATSSQRFTDTQY
13	TRBV12-3/TRBV12-4	TRBJ2-1	ASRNGREINNEQS
15	TRBV19	TRBJ1-5	ASTPGLLITARQPQH
13	TRBV11-3	TRBJ2-5	ASSSRTSAQETQY
12	TRBV6-6	TRBJ2-5	TSSFSGRRETQH
12	TRBV5-8	TRBJ1-2	ASSRTGGKYGYT
13	TRBV11-1	TRBJ1-4	ASSLGVGRGEKLF
13	TRBV20-1	TRBJ2-1	SAAAGGPYYNEQF
13	TRBV19	TRBJ1-5	ASSIRQPINQPQH
10	TRBV20-1	TRBJ1-2	SAKPGAYGYT
9	TRBV11-2	TRBJ2-1	ASSPGWGQF
13	TRBV7-2	TRBJ2-1	ASSLKRGPGAEQF
12	TRBV7-3	TRBJ2-7	ASSRTRSSYEQY
12	TRBV6-6	TRBJ2-5	ASSYSIPQETQY